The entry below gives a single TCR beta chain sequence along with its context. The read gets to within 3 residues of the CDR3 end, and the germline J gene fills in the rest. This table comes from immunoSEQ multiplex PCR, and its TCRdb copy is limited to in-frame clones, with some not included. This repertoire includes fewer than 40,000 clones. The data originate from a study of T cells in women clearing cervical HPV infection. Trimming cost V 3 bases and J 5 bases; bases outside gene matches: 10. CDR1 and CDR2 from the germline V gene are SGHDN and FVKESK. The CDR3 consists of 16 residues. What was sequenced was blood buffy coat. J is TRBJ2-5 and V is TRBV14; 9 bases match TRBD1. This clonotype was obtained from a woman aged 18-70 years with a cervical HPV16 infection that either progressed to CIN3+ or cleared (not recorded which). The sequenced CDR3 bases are TGTGCCAGCAGCCAGATCGGACAGGGGATGGAGGAGACC. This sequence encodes CASSQIGQGMEET. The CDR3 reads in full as CASSQIGQGMEETQYF.